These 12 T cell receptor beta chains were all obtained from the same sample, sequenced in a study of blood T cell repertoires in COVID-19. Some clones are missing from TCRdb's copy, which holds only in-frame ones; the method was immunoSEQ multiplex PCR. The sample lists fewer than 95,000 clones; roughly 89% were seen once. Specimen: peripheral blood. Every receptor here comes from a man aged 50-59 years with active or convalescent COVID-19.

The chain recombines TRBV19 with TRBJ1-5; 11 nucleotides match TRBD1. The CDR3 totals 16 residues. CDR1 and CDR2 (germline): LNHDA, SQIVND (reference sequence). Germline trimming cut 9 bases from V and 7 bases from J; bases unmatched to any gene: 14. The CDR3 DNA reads TGTGCCAGCTTGAGCCGGGACAGGGGGGTCAGCCAGCCCCAGCATTTT. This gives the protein CASLSRDRGVSQPQHF.

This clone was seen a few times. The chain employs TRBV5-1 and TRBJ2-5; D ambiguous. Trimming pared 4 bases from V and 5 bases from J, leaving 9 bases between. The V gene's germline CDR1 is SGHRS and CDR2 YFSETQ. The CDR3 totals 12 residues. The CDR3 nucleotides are TGCGCCAGCAGCCCGGTAGCCGAGACCCAGTACTTC. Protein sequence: CASSPVAETQYF.

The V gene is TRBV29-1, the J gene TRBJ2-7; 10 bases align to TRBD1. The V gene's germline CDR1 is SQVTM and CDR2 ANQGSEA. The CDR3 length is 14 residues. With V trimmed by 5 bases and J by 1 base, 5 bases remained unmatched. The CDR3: CSVFGTGDSYEQYF. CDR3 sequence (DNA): TGCAGCGTTTTCGGGACAGGGGATTCCTACGAGCAGTACTTC.

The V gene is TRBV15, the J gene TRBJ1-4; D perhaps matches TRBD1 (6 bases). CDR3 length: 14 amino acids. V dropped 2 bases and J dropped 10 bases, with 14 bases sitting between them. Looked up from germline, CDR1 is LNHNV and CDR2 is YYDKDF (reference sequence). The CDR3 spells CATSRSRGGGKLFF. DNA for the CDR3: TGTGCCACCAGCAGATCTAGGGGGGGCGGAAAACTGTTTTTT.

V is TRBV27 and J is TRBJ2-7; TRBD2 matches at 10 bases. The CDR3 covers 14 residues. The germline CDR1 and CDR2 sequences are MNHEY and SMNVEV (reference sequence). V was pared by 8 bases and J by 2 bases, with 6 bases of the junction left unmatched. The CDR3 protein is CASGPAGGPYEQYF. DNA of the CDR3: TGTGCCAGCGGGCCAGCGGGAGGGCCCTACGAGCAGTACTTC.

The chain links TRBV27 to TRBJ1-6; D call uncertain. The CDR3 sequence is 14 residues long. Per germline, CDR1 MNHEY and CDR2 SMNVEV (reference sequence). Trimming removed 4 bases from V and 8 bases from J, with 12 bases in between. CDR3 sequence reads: CASSSTEGDSPLHF. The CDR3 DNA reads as TGTGCCAGCAGTTCCACAGAGGGCGATTCACCCCTCCACTTT.

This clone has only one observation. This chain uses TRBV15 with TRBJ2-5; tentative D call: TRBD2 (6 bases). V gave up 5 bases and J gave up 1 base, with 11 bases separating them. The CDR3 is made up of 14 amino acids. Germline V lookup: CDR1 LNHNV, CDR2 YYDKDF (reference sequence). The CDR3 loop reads CATSRGLLQETQYF. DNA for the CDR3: TGTGCCACCAGCCGGGGACTGCTCCAAGAGACCCAGTACTTC. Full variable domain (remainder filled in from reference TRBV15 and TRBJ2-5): DAMVIQNPRYQVTQFGKPVTLSCSQTLNHNVMYWYQQKSSQAPKLLFHYYDKDFNNEADTPDNFQSRRPNTSFCFLDIRSPGLGDTAMYLCATSRGLLQETQYFGPGTRLLVL.

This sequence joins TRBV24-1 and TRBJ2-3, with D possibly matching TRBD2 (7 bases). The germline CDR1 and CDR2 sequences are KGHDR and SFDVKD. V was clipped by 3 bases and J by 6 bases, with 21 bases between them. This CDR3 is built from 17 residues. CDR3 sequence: CATSDQAGGGASDTQYF. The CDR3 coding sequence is TGTGCCACCAGTGATCAAGCAGGTGGGGGGGCCTCGGATACGCAGTATTTT.

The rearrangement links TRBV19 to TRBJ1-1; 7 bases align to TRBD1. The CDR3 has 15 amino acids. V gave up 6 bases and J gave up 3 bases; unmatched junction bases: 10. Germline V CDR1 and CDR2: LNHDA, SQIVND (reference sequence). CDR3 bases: TGTGCCAGTAGCCGGGAGCAGGGGGGAGACACTGAAGCTTTCTTT. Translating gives CASSREQGGDTEAFF.

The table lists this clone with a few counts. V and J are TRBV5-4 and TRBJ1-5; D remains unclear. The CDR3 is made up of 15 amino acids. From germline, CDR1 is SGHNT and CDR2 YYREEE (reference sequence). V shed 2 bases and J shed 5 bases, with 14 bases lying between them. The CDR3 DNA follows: TGTGCCAGCAGCTTCGGCGGGAATAGTGATCAGCCCCAGCATTTT. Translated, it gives CASSFGGNSDQPQHF.

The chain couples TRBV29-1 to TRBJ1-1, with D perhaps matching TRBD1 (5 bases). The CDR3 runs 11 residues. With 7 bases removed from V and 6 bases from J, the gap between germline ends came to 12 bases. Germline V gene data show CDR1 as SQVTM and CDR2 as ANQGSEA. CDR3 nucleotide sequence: TGCAGCGGGACATCGGGAGCTGAAGCTTTCTTT. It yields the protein CSGTSGAEAFF.

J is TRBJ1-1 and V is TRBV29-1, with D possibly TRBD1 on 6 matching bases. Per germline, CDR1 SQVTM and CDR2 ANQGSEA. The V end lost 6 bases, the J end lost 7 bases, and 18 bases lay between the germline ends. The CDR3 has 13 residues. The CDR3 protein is CSVQKGGGSEAFF. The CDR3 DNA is TGCAGCGTCCAAAAGGGGGGCGGGAGTGAAGCTTTCTTT. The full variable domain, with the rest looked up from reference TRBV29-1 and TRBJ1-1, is SAVISQKPSRDICQRGTSLTIQCQVDSQVTMMFWYRQQPGQSLTLIATANQGSEATYESGFVIDKFPISRPNLTFSTLTVSNMSPEDSSIYLCSVQKGGGSEAFFGQGTRLTVV.